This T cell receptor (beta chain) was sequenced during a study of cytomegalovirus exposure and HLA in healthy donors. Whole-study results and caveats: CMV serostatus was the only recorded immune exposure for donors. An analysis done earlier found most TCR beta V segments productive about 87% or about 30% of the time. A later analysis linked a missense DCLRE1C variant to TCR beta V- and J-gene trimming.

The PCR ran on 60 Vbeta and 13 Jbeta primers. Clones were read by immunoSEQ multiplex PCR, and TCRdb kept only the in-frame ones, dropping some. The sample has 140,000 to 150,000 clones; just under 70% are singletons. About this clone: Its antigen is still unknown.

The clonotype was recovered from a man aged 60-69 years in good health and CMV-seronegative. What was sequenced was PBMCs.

The CDR3 sequence is CASKWEGNNRHEQFF. The CDR3 DNA follows: TGTGCCAGTAAATGGGAGGGAAATAATCGCCATGAGCAGTTCTTC. The V and J genes are TRBV19 and TRBJ2-1; 7 bases line up with TRBD2. With V trimmed by 7 bases and J by 8 bases, 14 bases remained unmatched. CDR3 length: 15 amino acids. CDR1 and CDR2 from the germline V gene are LNHDA and SQIVND (reference sequence).